Each of the 5 T cell receptor beta chains below was sequenced from the same sample in a study of blood T cell repertoires in COVID-19. The repertoire was sequenced with immunoSEQ multiplex PCR; TCRdb's copy has only in-frame clones and lacks some. This sample has about 210,000 clones, with more than 70% found just once. Specimen: PBMCs or T cells enriched from blood (not recorded which). The receptors shown here come from a young woman who had recovered from COVID-19.

The gene calls are TRBV30 and TRBJ1-4; D is uncertain. This CDR3 is built from 14 residues. The V gene lost 4 bases and the J gene lost 7 bases, with 16 bases spanning the gap. Germline assignment: CDR1 GTSNPN and CDR2 SVGIG (reference sequence). CDR3 loop: CAWKTRPGGEKLFF. The CDR3, as DNA: TGTGCCTGGAAAACACGTCCGGGAGGTGAAAAACTGTTTTTT. The variable domain in full, with the rest retrieved from reference TRBV30 and TRBJ1-4, is SQTIHQWPATLVQPVGSPLSLECTVEGTSNPNLYWYRQAAGRGLQLLFYSVGIGQISSEVPQNLSASRPQDRQFILSSKKLLLSDSGFYLCAWKTRPGGEKLFFGSGTQLSVL.

The chain joins TRBV6-5 to TRBJ1-6, with 8 bases lining up with TRBD1. V gave up 2 bases and J gave up 6 bases; unmatched junction bases: 6. The germline gives CDR1 MNHEY, CDR2 SVGAGI. This CDR3 region has 16 residues. This CDR3 is CASSYNLGQGNSPLHF. As DNA, the CDR3 is TGTGCCAGCAGTTACAATCTAGGACAGGGTAATTCACCCCTCCACTTT.

CDR3 sequence (DNA): TGTGCCAGCAGCTTCATGTCCGGGGATACGCAGTATTTT. It specifies CASSFMSGDTQYF. The chain couples TRBV11-3 to TRBJ2-3; unclear D gene. The CDR3 is 13 amino acids. The ends were cut back, 3 bases at V and 6 bases at J, with 10 bases in the middle. The germline V gene encodes CDR1 SGHNT and CDR2 YENEEA.

This chain connects TRBV28 to TRBJ1-2; D unclear. This CDR3 has 15 residues. Trimming pared 6 bases from V and 4 bases from J, leaving 18 bases between. CDR1 and CDR2 from the germline V gene are MDHEN and SYDVKM. In nucleotides, the CDR3 is TGTGCCAGCAGCCCCCTCCCCTCGTGGAGCTATGGCTACACCTTC. Protein: CASSPLPSWSYGYTF.

This chain uses TRBV2 with TRBJ1-5; D remains ambiguous. This CDR3 spans 13 amino acids. V lost 4 bases and J lost 3, with 7 bases in between. Germline loops: CDR1 SNHLY, CDR2 FYNNEI. The CDR3 nucleotides are TGTGCCAGCAGTGCCCGGTTCAATCAGCCCCAGCATTTT. It specifies CASSARFNQPQHF. Complete variable domain (other parts from reference TRBV2 and TRBJ1-5): EPEVTQTPSHQVTQMGQEVILRCVPISNHLYFYWYRQILGQKVEFLVSFYNNEISEKSEIFDDQFSVERPDGSNFTLKIRSTKLEDSAMYFCASSARFNQPQHFGDGTRLSIL.